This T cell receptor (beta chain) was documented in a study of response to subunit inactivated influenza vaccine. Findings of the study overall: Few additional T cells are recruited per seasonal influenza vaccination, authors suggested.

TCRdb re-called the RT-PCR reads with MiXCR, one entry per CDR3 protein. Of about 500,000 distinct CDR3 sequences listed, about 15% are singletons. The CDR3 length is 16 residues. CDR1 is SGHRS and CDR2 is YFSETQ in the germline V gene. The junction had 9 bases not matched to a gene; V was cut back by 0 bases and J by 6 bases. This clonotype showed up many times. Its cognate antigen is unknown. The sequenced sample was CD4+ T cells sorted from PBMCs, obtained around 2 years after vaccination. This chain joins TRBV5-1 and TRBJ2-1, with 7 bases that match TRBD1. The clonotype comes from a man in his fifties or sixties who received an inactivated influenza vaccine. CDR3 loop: CASSLERGRGGNEQFF. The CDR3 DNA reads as TGCGCCAGCAGCTTGGAGAGGGGGCGCGGTGGCAATGAGCAGTTCTTC.